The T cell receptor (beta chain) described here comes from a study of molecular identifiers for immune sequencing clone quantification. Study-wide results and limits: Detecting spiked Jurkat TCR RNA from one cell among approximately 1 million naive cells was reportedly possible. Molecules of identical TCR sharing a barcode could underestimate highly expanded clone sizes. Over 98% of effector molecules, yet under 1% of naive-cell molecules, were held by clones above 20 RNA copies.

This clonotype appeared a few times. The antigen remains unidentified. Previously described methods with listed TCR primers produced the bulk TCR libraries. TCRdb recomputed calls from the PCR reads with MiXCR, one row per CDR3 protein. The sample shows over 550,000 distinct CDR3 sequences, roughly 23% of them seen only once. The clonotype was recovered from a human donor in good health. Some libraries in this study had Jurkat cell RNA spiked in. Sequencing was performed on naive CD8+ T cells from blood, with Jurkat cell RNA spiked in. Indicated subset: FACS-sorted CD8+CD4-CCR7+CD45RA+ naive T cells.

The CDR3 DNA reads as TGTGCCAGCAGTGAAGCTTTCGGCCAGCCTAGCACAGATACGCAGTATTTT. It translates to CASSEAFGQPSTDTQYF. V usage is TRBV6-1 and J usage is TRBJ2-3, with D unclear. Germline CDR1 is MNHNS and CDR2 is SASEGT. The CDR3 runs to 17 residues. Trimming left V 0 bases short and J 0 bases short, with 13 bases between.